These 5 T cell receptor beta chains were sequenced from one sample in a study of cytomegalovirus exposure and HLA in healthy donors. The assay was immunoSEQ multiplex PCR, and TCRdb's table has in-frame clones only and misses some. The sample lists approximately 160,000 clones; almost 85% were seen once. Sequenced sample: PBMCs. The receptor set was obtained from a man between 25 and 39 years old in good health and CMV-seropositive.

The CDR3 spells CASSSGQTSRGYTF. As DNA, the CDR3 is TGCGCCAGCAGCTCGGGACAGACGAGCAGGGGCTACACCTTC. The V and J genes are TRBV5-1 and TRBJ1-2, with 7 bases matching TRBD1. The CDR3 consists of 14 residues. Germline lookup yields CDR1 SGHRS and CDR2 YFSETQ. The V and J ends lost 3 bases and 8 bases, in that order; junction bases with no gene match: 10.

The chain links TRBV4-1 to TRBJ2-1; 9 nucleotides align to TRBD2. The CDR3 is 17 amino acids. The germline gives CDR1 MGHRA, CDR2 YSYEKL. With 4 bases clipped from V and 4 bases from J, the junction kept 11 bases outside the gene matches. DNA for the CDR3: TGCGCCAGCAGCCCGGCAGAAGTGACTAGCGGATACAATGAGCAGTTCTTC. Protein sequence: CASSPAEVTSGYNEQFF.

The chain has TRBV27 and TRBJ1-6, with TRBD1 as a possible D gene (6 bases). The CDR3 sequence is 17 residues long. The germline V and J ends were trimmed by 2 bases and 3 bases, with 14 bases remaining between them. Germline loops: CDR1 MNHEY, CDR2 SMNVEV (reference sequence). The CDR3 region is CASSLNPPGDYNSPLHF. The CDR3 nucleotides are TGTGCCAGCAGTTTAAATCCGCCAGGGGACTATAATTCACCCCTCCACTTT.

This clone appeared a single time. The rearrangement links TRBV28 to TRBJ2-7, with D possibly matching TRBD1 (5 bases). The ends were cut back, 2 bases at V and 2 bases at J, with 13 bases in the middle. Germline values: CDR1 MDHEN, CDR2 SYDVKM. The CDR3 runs 15 residues. For the CDR3, the DNA is TGTGCCAGCAGTTTAGGGGTACAGGAAGCCTACGAGCAGTACTTC. Translating it yields CASSLGVQEAYEQYF. The whole variable domain, filled in from reference TRBV28 and TRBJ2-7, reads DVKVTQSSRYLVKRTGEKVFLECVQDMDHENMFWYRQDPGLGLRLIYFSYDVKMKEKGDIPEGYSVSREKKERFSLILESASTNQTSMYLCASSLGVQEAYEQYFGPGTRLTVT.

V and J are TRBV7-6 and TRBJ2-1; 8 bases align to TRBD1. The CDR3 is 15 residues long. The ends lost 7 bases at V and 4 bases at J; junction bases unmatched: 9. CDR1 SGHVS and CDR2 FNYEAQ come from the germline V gene. In nucleotides, the CDR3 is TGTGCCAGCACCCTCCGGACAGGGTTTTACAATGAGCAGTTCTTC. Its protein is CASTLRTGFYNEQFF. Variable domain in full (rest from reference TRBV7-6 and TRBJ2-1): GAGVSQSPRYKVTKRGQDVALRCDPISGHVSLYWYRQALGQGPEFLTYFNYEAQQDKSGLPNDRFSAERPEGSISTLTIQRTEQRDSAMYRCASTLRTGFYNEQFFGPGTRLTVL.